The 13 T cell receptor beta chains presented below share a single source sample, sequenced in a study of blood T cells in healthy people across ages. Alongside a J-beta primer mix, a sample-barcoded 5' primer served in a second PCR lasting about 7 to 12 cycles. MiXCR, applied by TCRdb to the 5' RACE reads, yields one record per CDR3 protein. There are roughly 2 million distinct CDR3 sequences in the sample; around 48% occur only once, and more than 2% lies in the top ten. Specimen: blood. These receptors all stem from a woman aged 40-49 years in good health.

Here the CDR3 reads CASSPQRQGAYGYTF. CDR3 coding DNA: TGTGCCAGCAGCCCTCAGAGACAGGGGGCCTATGGCTACACCTTC. The chain carries TRBV3-1 and TRBJ1-2, with TRBD1 identical over 10 bases. Germline trimming cut 4 bases from V and 4 bases from J; bases unmatched to any gene: 6. Germline loops: CDR1 LGHDT, CDR2 YNNKEL (reference sequence). CDR3 size: 15 residues.

The CDR3 protein is CASSFPGLSTDTQYF. CDR3 bases: TGTGCCAGCAGTTTCCCAGGATTATCCACAGATACGCAGTATTTT. The rearrangement uses TRBV6-2 or TRBV6-3 and TRBJ2-3; D call uncertain. Per germline, CDR1 MNHEY and CDR2 SVGEGT. Trimming cost V 4 bases and J 2 bases, with 13 bases left between them. This CDR3 has 15 amino acids.

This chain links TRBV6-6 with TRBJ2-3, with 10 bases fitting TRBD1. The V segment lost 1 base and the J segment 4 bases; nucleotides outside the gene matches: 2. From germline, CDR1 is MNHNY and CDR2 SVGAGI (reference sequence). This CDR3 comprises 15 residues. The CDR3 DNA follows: TGTGCCAGCAGTTACTGGGACAGGGGCGCAGATACGCAGTATTTT. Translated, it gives CASSYWDRGADTQYF.

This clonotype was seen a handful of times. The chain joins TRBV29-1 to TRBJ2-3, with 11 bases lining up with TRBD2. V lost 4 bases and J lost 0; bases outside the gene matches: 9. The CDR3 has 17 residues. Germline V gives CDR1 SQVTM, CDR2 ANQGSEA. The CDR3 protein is CSVVRLAGGISTDTQYF. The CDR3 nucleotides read TGCAGCGTTGTTAGGCTAGCGGGGGGAATAAGCACAGATACGCAGTATTTT.

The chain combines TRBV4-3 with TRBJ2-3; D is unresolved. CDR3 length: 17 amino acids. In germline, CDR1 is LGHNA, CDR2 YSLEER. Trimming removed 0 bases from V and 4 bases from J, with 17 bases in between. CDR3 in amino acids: CASSQDRGLEKADTQYF. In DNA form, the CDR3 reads TGCGCCAGCAGCCAAGATCGTGGGCTAGAGAAGGCAGATACGCAGTATTTT.

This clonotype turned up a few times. The DNA for the CDR3 is TGTGCCAGCAGCCAAGGCGCCTATAATTCACCCCTCCACTTT. Its translation is CASSQGAYNSPLHF. This chain joins TRBV14 and TRBJ1-6; D not resolved. Trimming left V 1 base short and J 2 bases short, with 3 bases between. The CDR3 sequence is 14 residues long. CDR1 SGHDN and CDR2 FVKESK come from the germline V gene.

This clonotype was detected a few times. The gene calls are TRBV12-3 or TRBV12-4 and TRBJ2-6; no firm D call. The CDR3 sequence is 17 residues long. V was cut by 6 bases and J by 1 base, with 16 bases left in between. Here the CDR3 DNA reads TGTGCCAGCAGCCCCGTTGCTGGGTTTTCTGGGGCCAACGTCCTGACTTTC. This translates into CASSPVAGFSGANVLTF.

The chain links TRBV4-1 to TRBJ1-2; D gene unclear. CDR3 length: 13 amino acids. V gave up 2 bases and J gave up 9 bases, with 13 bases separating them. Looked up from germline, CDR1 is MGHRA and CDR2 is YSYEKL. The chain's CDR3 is CASSQLTQYSYTF. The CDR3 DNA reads TGCGCCAGCAGCCAACTCACCCAGTATAGCTACACCTTC.

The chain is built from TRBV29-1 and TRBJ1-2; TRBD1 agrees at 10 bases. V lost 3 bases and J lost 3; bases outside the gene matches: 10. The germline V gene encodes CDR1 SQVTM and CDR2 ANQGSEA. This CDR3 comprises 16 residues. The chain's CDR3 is CSVEGDRGPFDYGYTF. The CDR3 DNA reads TGCAGCGTTGAGGGAGACAGGGGGCCATTCGACTATGGCTACACCTTC.

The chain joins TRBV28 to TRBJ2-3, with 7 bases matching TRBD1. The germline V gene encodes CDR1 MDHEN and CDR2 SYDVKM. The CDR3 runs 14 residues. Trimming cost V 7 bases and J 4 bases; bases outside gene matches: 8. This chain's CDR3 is CASNFEGAADTQYF. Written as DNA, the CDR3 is TGTGCCAGCAACTTCGAGGGGGCGGCAGATACGCAGTATTTT.

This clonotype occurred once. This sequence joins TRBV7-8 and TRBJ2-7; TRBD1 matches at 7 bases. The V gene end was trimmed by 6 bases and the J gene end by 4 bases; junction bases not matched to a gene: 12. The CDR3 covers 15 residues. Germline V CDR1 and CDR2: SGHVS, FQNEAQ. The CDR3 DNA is TGTGCCAGCAGGTTCCGGGTAGGACAGGAATACGAGCAGTACTTC. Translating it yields CASRFRVGQEYEQYF.

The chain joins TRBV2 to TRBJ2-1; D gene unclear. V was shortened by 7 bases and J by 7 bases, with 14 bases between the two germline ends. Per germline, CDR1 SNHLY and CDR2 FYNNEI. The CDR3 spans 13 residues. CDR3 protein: CASKSASTNEQFF. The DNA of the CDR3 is TGTGCCAGCAAATCGGCTAGTACAAATGAGCAGTTCTTC.

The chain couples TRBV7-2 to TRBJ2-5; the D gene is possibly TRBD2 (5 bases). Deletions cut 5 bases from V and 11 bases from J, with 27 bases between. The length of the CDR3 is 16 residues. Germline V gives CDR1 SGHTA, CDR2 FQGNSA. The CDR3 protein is CASSQVGSSSRDEQYF. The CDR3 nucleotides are TGTGCCAGCAGCCAAGTGGGCTCTAGCTCGCGTGATGAGCAGTACTTC. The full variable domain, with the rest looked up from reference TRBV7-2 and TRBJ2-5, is GAGVSQSPSNKVTEKGKDVELRCDPISGHTALYWYRQSLGQGLEFLIYFQGNSAPDKSGLPSDRFSAERTGGSVSTLTIQRTQQEDSAVYLCASSQVGSSSRDEQYFGPGTRLLVL.